The next 25 T cell receptor beta chains were all read from a single sample in a study of molecular identifiers for immune sequencing clone quantification. TCRdb processed the PCR reads anew with MiXCR; each CDR3 protein has one entry. Of a few hundred thousand distinct CDR3 sequences listed, about 20% are singletons. Sequenced material: naive CD8+ T cells from blood, with Jurkat cell RNA spiked in. Subset here: FACS-sorted CD8+CD4-CCR7+CD45RA+ naive T cells. These receptors were collected from a human donor in good health. Some libraries in this study had Jurkat cell RNA spiked in.

For the CDR3, the DNA is TGCAGTGCGTGGCTAGCGGGAGTAGACGAGCAGTACTTC. Protein product: CSAWLAGVDEQYF. This rearrangement joins TRBV20-1 to TRBJ2-7, with 10 bases that match TRBD2. V gave up 6 bases and J gave up 5 bases; unmatched junction bases: 7. Per the germline V gene, CDR1 is DFQATT and CDR2 is SNEGSKA (reference sequence). The CDR3 has 13 residues.

The rearrangement joins TRBV19 to TRBJ2-2, with a possible D match to TRBD1 (5 bases). This CDR3 is 15 amino acids long. Trimming cost V 4 bases and J 5 bases, with 14 bases left between them. CDR1 is LNHDA, CDR2 SQIVND, per germline (reference sequence). The CDR3 nucleotides read TGTGCCAGTAGTAACCGACAGTTTTTTACCGGGGAGCTGTTTTTT. This encodes CASSNRQFFTGELFF.

The CDR3 region is CASSQVMEDTQYF. CDR3 in DNA: TGCGCCAGCAGCCAGGTAATGGAGGATACGCAGTATTTT. The chain employs TRBV4-3 and TRBJ2-3; D call uncertain. V was pared by 3 bases and J by 6 bases, with 10 bases between. The CDR3 contains 13 residues. Germline-derived CDR1 and CDR2 are LGHNA and YSLEER.

V is TRBV4-3 and J is TRBJ1-3, with 8 bases aligning to TRBD1. Per the germline V gene, CDR1 is LGHNA and CDR2 is YSLEER. The CDR3 runs 15 residues. V lost 1 base to trimming and J lost 7 bases; unmatched junction nucleotides: 6. The CDR3 protein is CASSQGTGFRNTIYF. Written as DNA, the CDR3 is TGCGCCAGCAGCCAAGGGACAGGGTTTAGGAACACCATATATTTT.

This clonotype has ten or more counts. The J gene is TRBJ2-1, the V gene TRBV7-2; 7 bases match TRBD1. The CDR3 length is 16 residues. Germline V gene lookup returns CDR1 SGHTA and CDR2 FQGNSA. The V segment lost 3 bases and the J segment 8 bases; nucleotides outside the gene matches: 13. For the CDR3, the DNA is TGTGCCAGCAGCTTGACCCCCCCCAACAGGGGATATGAGCAGTTCTTC. Its translation: CASSLTPPNRGYEQFF.

Ten or more counts support this clonotype. The V and J genes are TRBV27 and TRBJ1-1; TRBD1 aligns across 10 bases. Germline V lookup: CDR1 MNHEY, CDR2 SMNVEV (reference sequence). V was pared by 8 bases and J by 4 bases, with 7 bases of the junction left unmatched. The CDR3 extends over 14 amino acids. This CDR3 is CASLTGGAGTEAFF. The CDR3 DNA follows: TGTGCCAGCCTGACAGGGGGCGCGGGCACTGAAGCTTTCTTT.

This clonotype was counted ten times or more. The V call is TRBV20-1, the J call TRBJ2-7, with D possibly TRBD2 on 5 matching bases. This CDR3 contains 14 residues. CDR1 and CDR2 (germline): DFQATT, SNEGSKA (reference sequence). Trimming removed 3 bases at V and 0 bases at J, with 12 bases between. The CDR3 loop is CSASPLTNSYEQYF. CDR3 DNA: TGCAGTGCTAGCCCCTTGACTAACTCCTACGAGCAGTACTTC.

This clonotype has just a few counts. The rearrangement links TRBV7-8 to TRBJ2-7; TRBD2 agrees at 9 bases. Trimming at V came to 2 bases and at J to 6 bases, leaving 5 bases not matched to a gene. The CDR3 runs to 14 residues. Germline values: CDR1 SGHVS, CDR2 FQNEAQ. CDR3 nucleotides: TGTGCCAGCAGCTTAATGGGACTAGCAAGCGAGCAGTACTTC. Encoded protein: CASSLMGLASEQYF.

This chain uses TRBV12-3 or TRBV12-4 with TRBJ1-1; D not certain. Trimming pared 6 bases from V and 3 bases from J, leaving 20 bases between. This CDR3 is 16 amino acids long. The CDR3 spells CASSLIPRTMDTEAFF. The DNA for the CDR3 is TGTGCCAGCAGCCTAATCCCCAGGACGATGGACACTGAAGCTTTCTTT.

This chain connects TRBV19 to TRBJ1-2; D is perhaps TRBD1 (6 bases). CDR3 length equals 15 residues. The germline gives CDR1 LNHDA, CDR2 SQIVND (reference sequence). V lost 10 bases and J 8 bases, leaving 26 bases between the germline ends. Here the CDR3 reads CATLTGRAGSGGYTF. The CDR3 DNA reads as TGTGCCACCTTGACAGGACGGGCGGGTTCCGGGGGCTACACCTTC.

This clonotype was recorded many times. The V and J genes are TRBV13 and TRBJ1-5, with D unresolved. Germline V gene sequence: CDR1 PRHDT, CDR2 FYEKMQ (reference sequence). The V end lost 2 bases, the J end lost 0 bases, and 8 bases lay between the germline ends. This CDR3 is 15 amino acids long. CDR3 nucleotide sequence: TGTGCCAGCAGCTTATCAGAGACTAGCAATCAGCCCCAGCATTTT. Its translation is CASSLSETSNQPQHF.

This clonotype has only a few counts. This chain uses TRBV6-5 with TRBJ1-2, with TRBD1 identical over 8 bases. The CDR3 extends over 19 amino acids. The ends lost 4 bases at V and 0 bases at J; junction bases unmatched: 16. In germline, CDR1 is MNHEY, CDR2 SVGAGI. Here the CDR3 reads CASSSPGGQGFTSNYGYTF. DNA of the CDR3: TGTGCCAGCAGTTCCCCAGGCGGACAGGGTTTTACTTCTAACTATGGCTACACCTTC.

As regards this clonotype: A far larger clone differs by one base, so this is likely a read error. CDR3 amino acids: CASSPQGSNQPLHF. CDR3 nucleotide sequence: TGTGCCAGCAGCCCACAGGGGAGCAATCAGCCCCTGCATTTT. The gene calls are TRBV7-9 and TRBJ1-5, with 7 bases aligning to TRBD1. This CDR3 is 14 amino acids long. Per the germline V gene, CDR1 is SEHNR and CDR2 is FQNEAQ (reference sequence).

This clonotype appeared many times. The V and J genes are TRBV18 and TRBJ2-7; a weak D match, TRBD1 (6 bases). The CDR3 runs to 14 residues. Per germline, CDR1 KGHSH and CDR2 LQKENI. Trimming pared 3 bases from V and 3 bases from J, leaving 12 bases between. CDR3 in amino acids: CASSPEGQFYEQYF. DNA for the CDR3: TGTGCCAGCTCACCCGAAGGACAGTTCTACGAGCAGTACTTC.

Points on this clonotype: The junction departs from the called germline gene at one end, perhaps through a read error. This rearrangement joins TRBV7-9 to TRBJ2-4; unclear D gene. There are 13 residues in the CDR3. The V gene's germline CDR1 is SEHNR and CDR2 FQNEAQ (reference sequence). The CDR3 loop reads CAGSSAVGYIQYF. In DNA form, the CDR3 reads TGTGCCGGCAGCTCAGCCGTGGGTTACATTCAGTACTTC. The whole variable domain, filled in from reference TRBV7-9 and TRBJ2-4, reads DTGVSQNPRHKITKRGQNVTFRCDPISEHNRLYWYRQTLGQGPEFLTYFQNEAQLEKSRLLSDRFSAERPKGSFSTLEIQRTEQGDSAMYLCAGSSAVGYIQYFGAGTRLSVL.

A few counts support this clonotype. The CDR3 spells CASSFADGPYNEQFF. The CDR3 region has the DNA TGTGCCAGTAGTTTCGCGGACGGCCCCTACAATGAGCAGTTCTTC. The chain is built from TRBV19 and TRBJ2-1; D ambiguous. V lost 5 bases to trimming and J lost 2 bases, with 13 bases between them. The CDR3 has 15 amino acids. Germline V gene sequence: CDR1 LNHDA, CDR2 SQIVND (reference sequence).

This clonotype has just a few counts. The J gene is TRBJ2-7, the V gene TRBV7-9; 9 nucleotides agree with TRBD1. The CDR3 sequence is 15 residues long. V shed 4 bases, J shed 3 bases, and the junction held 7 bases outside the gene matches. Germline assignment: CDR1 SEHNR and CDR2 FQNEAQ (reference sequence). CDR3 amino acids: CASSSGGQGDYEQYF. The CDR3 nucleotides are TGTGCCAGCAGCTCAGGGGGACAGGGAGACTACGAGCAGTACTTC.

Points on this clonotype: This may be a read error, as it is one base from a much larger clone. V and J are TRBV6-5 and TRBJ2-3, with D perhaps matching TRBD2 (6 bases). The germline V gene encodes CDR1 MNHEY and CDR2 SVGAGI. The length of the CDR3 is 14 residues. The chain's CDR3 is CASRSEGGTDAQYF. DNA of the CDR3: TGTGCCAGCAGGAGTGAGGGAGGCACAGATGCGCAGTATTTT.

On this clonotype: A much larger clone differs by one base, so this may be a read error. This chain joins TRBV9 and TRBJ1-1; no clear D gene. Germline CDR1 SGDLS, CDR2 YYNGEE. This CDR3 comprises 14 residues. This chain's CDR3 is CASSVGTDNTGAFF. CDR3 bases: TGTGCCAGCAGCGTAGGGACGGATAACACTGGAGCTTTCTTT.

This clonotype has more than one count but fewer than ten. The J gene is TRBJ2-5, the V gene TRBV6-5; 9 bases agree with TRBD1. Trimming took 6 bases from V and 5 from J; bases not matched to a gene: 7. CDR3 size: 14 residues. CDR1 is MNHEY, CDR2 SVGAGI, per germline. The CDR3 loop is CASSQGTGSETQYF. CDR3 sequence (DNA): TGTGCCAGCAGCCAGGGGACAGGGTCGGAGACCCAGTACTTC.

This clonotype was counted at least ten times. The chain is built from TRBV7-2 and TRBJ1-1, with D unresolved. Looked up from germline, CDR1 is SGHTA and CDR2 is FQGNSA. CDR3 length: 14 residues. V dropped 1 base and J dropped 6 bases, with 12 bases sitting between them. For the CDR3, the DNA is TGTGCCAGCAGCTTAGTATTCGGAGGCGCTGAAGCTTTCTTT. It codes for CASSLVFGGAEAFF.

This clonotype was counted a few times. The V gene is TRBV20-1, the J gene TRBJ1-2; 9 nucleotides align to TRBD1. J was trimmed by 0 bases and V by 1 base; bases with no gene match: 3. The CDR3 totals 15 residues. Germline V gene lookup returns CDR1 DFQATT and CDR2 SNEGSKA (reference sequence). CDR3 in amino acids: CSARVRDRANYGYTF. The CDR3 region has the DNA TGCAGTGCTAGAGTCCGGGACAGGGCTAACTATGGCTACACCTTC.

For this clonotype: One junction end disagrees with the germline gene, perhaps due to a read error. This chain uses TRBV14 with TRBJ1-2, with unresolved D. Germline CDR1 SGHDN, CDR2 FVKESK. This CDR3 has 13 amino acids. The CDR3 sequence: CASGQVGNYGYTF. In DNA form, the CDR3 reads TGTGCCAGCGGCCAAGTCGGCAACTATGGCTACACCTTC.

V usage is TRBV9 and J usage is TRBJ2-1; D could derive from TRBD1 or TRBD2 (5 bases each). CDR3 length equals 16 residues. Between the trimmed V and J ends, which lost 0 bases and 2 bases, there was a span of 12 bases. Looked up from germline, CDR1 is SGDLS and CDR2 is YYNGEE. In nucleotides, the CDR3 is TGTGCCAGCAGCGTAGCAAAGGGGACCCCCTACAATGAGCAGTTCTTC. It codes for CASSVAKGTPYNEQFF.

This clonotype was picked up many times. The rearrangement uses TRBV12-3 or TRBV12-4 and TRBJ2-3, with D perhaps given as TRBD1 or TRBD2 (6 bases each). CDR3 length equals 15 residues. Trimming removed 9 bases at V and 0 bases at J, with 16 bases between. CDR3 protein: CASLRGAFSTDTQYF. CDR3 DNA sequence: TGTGCCAGTCTGAGGGGGGCATTTAGCACAGATACGCAGTATTTT.